The 25 T cell receptor beta chains given below trace back to one sample, sequenced in a study of T cells in Graves' hyperthyroidism and ophthalmopathy. The investigators amplified TCR beta CDR3 regions from RNA transcripts. The TCR CDR3 first-round RT-PCR relied on the HTBI primer set. One entry per CDR3 protein, called by TCRdb with MiXCR from the multiplex PCR reads. The sample shows under 400,000 distinct CDR3 sequences, 15% to 19% of them seen only once. The sample taken for sequencing was blood. Receptors originate from a woman aged 18-30 years with Graves' hyperthyroidism that later progressed to Graves' ophthalmopathy.

This clonotype was recorded many times. V usage is TRBV6-2 or TRBV6-3 and J usage is TRBJ2-7, with 8 bases that match TRBD1. Trimming removed 6 bases from V and 4 bases from J; junction bases left unmatched: 5. Germline values: CDR1 MNHEY, CDR2 SVGEGT. This CDR3 contains 13 residues. The CDR3 sequence: CASSRTGFYEQYF. CDR3 in DNA: TGTGCCAGCAGCCGGACAGGGTTTTACGAGCAGTACTTC.

This clonotype showed up many times. V usage is TRBV20-1 and J usage is TRBJ1-5, with 7 bases fitting TRBD1. Unmatched junction bases numbered 14, after V lost 3 bases and J lost 9 bases. The V gene's germline CDR1 is DFQATT and CDR2 SNEGSKA (reference sequence). This CDR3 comprises 15 residues. CDR3 nucleotide sequence: TGCAGTGCTAGCCCTATCGACAGGGTCGCGGGGCCCCAGCATTTT. Translated: CSASPIDRVAGPQHF.

This clonotype was recorded many times. The chain carries TRBV4-1 and TRBJ2-7; TRBD2 agrees at 8 bases. V shed 4 bases and J 0 bases; nucleotides not matched to a gene: 5. The CDR3 runs to 15 residues. Germline-derived CDR1 and CDR2 are MGHRA and YSYEKL. CDR3 DNA: TGCGCCAGCAGCCGATCGACTAGCGTCTCCTACGAGCAGTACTTC. It specifies CASSRSTSVSYEQYF.

This clonotype appeared many times. V gene TRBV7-3 combines with J gene TRBJ2-1; 8 nucleotides agree with TRBD2. CDR1 SGHTA and CDR2 FQGTGA come from the germline V gene. This CDR3 has 14 amino acids. V gave up 5 bases and J gave up 8 bases; unmatched junction bases: 8. The CDR3 DNA sequence: TGTGCCAGCAGCAAATCCCTAGCGGGCCATGAGCAGTTCTTC. It specifies CASSKSLAGHEQFF. Combining the CDR3 with reference TRBV7-3 and TRBJ2-1 gives the whole variable domain GAGVSQTPSNKVTEKGKYVELRCDPISGHTALYWYRQSLGQGPEFLIYFQGTGAADDSGLPNDRFFAVRPEGSVSTLKIQRTERGDSAVYLCASSKSLAGHEQFFGPGTRLTVL.

This clonotype came up many times. The chain links TRBV20-1 to TRBJ1-1; D remains ambiguous. Germline-derived CDR1 and CDR2 are DFQATT and SNEGSKA (reference sequence). V was trimmed by 6 bases and J by 3 bases, leaving 17 bases between them. This CDR3 has 14 residues. CDR3 loop: CSAATLMKDTEAFF. CDR3 DNA sequence: TGCAGTGCGGCGACCTTAATGAAGGACACTGAAGCTTTCTTT.

A word on this clonotype: This may arise from a read error, as a much more abundant clone is one base away. V is TRBV4-1 and J is TRBJ2-7, with 8 bases matching TRBD2. The CDR3 covers 16 residues. V dropped 3 bases and J dropped 4; count of bases not matched to a gene: 11. The germline V gene has CDR1 MGHRA and CDR2 YSYEKL. Written as DNA, the CDR3 is TGCGCCAGCAGCCATGCCCCCGGGGGGGGTTGGTACGAGCAGTACTTC. Translating it yields CASSHAPGGGWYEQYF.

This clonotype was recorded at least ten times. The rearrangement uses TRBV6-2 or TRBV6-3 and TRBJ2-7, with D perhaps matching TRBD2 (6 bases). In germline, CDR1 is MNHEY, CDR2 SVGEGT. This CDR3 comprises 13 residues. V was trimmed by 5 bases and J by 6 bases, leaving 14 bases between them. CDR3 in amino acids: CASSTGGVGEQYF. CDR3 in DNA: TGTGCCAGCAGTACCGGGGGTGTCGGCGAGCAGTACTTC.

This chain uses TRBV4-2 with TRBJ2-3; D remains unclear. CDR1 is LGHNA, CDR2 YNFKEQ, per germline. Trimming removed 8 bases at V and 5 bases at J, with 14 bases between. The CDR3 length is 13 residues. CDR3 nucleotide sequence: TGTGCCAGCTCAAAAATCGCTCGAGATACGCAGTATTTT. It specifies CASSKIARDTQYF.

This clonotype was counted at least ten times. The rearrangement links TRBV12-3 or TRBV12-4 to TRBJ2-3, with D possibly being TRBD1 (6 bases). This CDR3 is 15 amino acids long. The ends were cut back, 6 bases at V and 2 bases at J, with 15 bases in the middle. CDR3 amino acids: CASSDRDKNTDTQYF. CDR3 in DNA: TGTGCCAGCAGCGACCGGGACAAAAACACAGATACGCAGTATTTT.

This clonotype was detected ten times or more. The rearrangement links TRBV5-6 to TRBJ1-2; no firm D call. The length of the CDR3 is 12 residues. V lost 0 bases to trimming and J lost 8 bases, with 8 bases between them. The germline gives CDR1 SGHDT, CDR2 YYEEEE. The CDR3 DNA is TGTGCCAGCAGCTTGGTGACCTTCGGCTACACCTTC. It yields the protein CASSLVTFGYTF.

The table lists this clonotype with a few counts. This rearrangement joins TRBV7-2 to TRBJ2-5; D possibly uses TRBD1 or TRBD2 (6 bases each). Germline CDR1 is SGHTA and CDR2 is FQGNSA. Trimming removed 6 bases from V and 7 bases from J, with 27 bases in between. The CDR3 consists of 17 residues. This CDR3 is CASSDTRNREGGGTQYF. DNA for the CDR3: TGTGCCAGCAGTGACACTAGAAACAGGGAAGGGGGAGGGACCCAGTACTTC.

There are a few counts of this clonotype. The V call is TRBV4-3, the J call TRBJ1-2, with 7 bases that match TRBD1. The CDR3 is made up of 14 amino acids. The germline V gene has CDR1 LGHNA and CDR2 YSLEER. The trim removed 3 bases at V and 2 bases at J, leaving 3 bases unmatched. CDR3 amino acids: CASSHVRGNYGYTF. DNA for the CDR3: TGCGCCAGCAGCCATGTCAGGGGGAACTATGGCTACACCTTC.

Ten or more counts support this clonotype. The chain couples TRBV7-6 to TRBJ2-3; possibly TRBD2 for D (8 bases). CDR1 is SGHVS, CDR2 FNYEAQ, per germline. V lost 2 bases and J 4 bases, leaving 13 bases between the germline ends. This CDR3 contains 15 residues. The chain's CDR3 is CASSLNSGTADTQYF. DNA of the CDR3: TGTGCCAGCAGCTTAAATAGCGGGACAGCAGATACGCAGTATTTT.

The V gene is TRBV7-9, the J gene TRBJ2-6; the match to TRBD2 covers 8 bases. The V gene end was trimmed by 3 bases and the J gene end by 4 bases; junction bases not matched to a gene: 5. Germline V gene lookup returns CDR1 SEHNR and CDR2 FQNEAQ (reference sequence). The CDR3 sequence is 16 residues long. The CDR3 DNA sequence: TGTGCCAGCAGCTTCGGGACTAGTACCGGGGCCAACGTCCTGACTTTC. Translated: CASSFGTSTGANVLTF.

The chain uses TRBV14 and TRBJ1-4; no definite D call. The CDR3 loop spans 15 amino acids. Trimming cost V 6 bases and J 5 bases, with 16 bases left between them. CDR1 and CDR2 (germline): SGHDN, FVKESK. As DNA, the CDR3 is TGTGCCAGCAGGGAACCCGGGGAGTGGAATGAAAAACTGTTTTTT. Translated, it gives CASREPGEWNEKLFF.

This clonotype was detected only a few times. The rearrangement joins TRBV30 to TRBJ2-7; the D gene is possibly TRBD1 (5 bases). Per the germline V gene, CDR1 is GTSNPN and CDR2 is SVGIG (reference sequence). The CDR3 is made up of 12 amino acids. The ends were cut back, 0 bases at V and 4 bases at J, with 7 bases in the middle. The CDR3 DNA follows: TGTGCCTGGAGTGTCGGACAATACGAGCAGTACTTC. This encodes CAWSVGQYEQYF.

This clonotype was seen ten or more times. The V and J genes are TRBV13 and TRBJ1-1, with D possibly being TRBD1 (6 bases). CDR3 length: 14 amino acids. From germline, CDR1 is PRHDT and CDR2 FYEKMQ (reference sequence). Trimming stripped 1 base from V and 0 bases from J, with 6 bases between. Here the CDR3 DNA reads TGTGCCAGCAGCTTAGACAGGGTGAACACTGAAGCTTTCTTT. Encoded protein: CASSLDRVNTEAFF.

The sample holds a few counts of this clonotype. Here the CDR3 DNA reads TGCGCCAGCAGCCAAGAAGTGTGGGACGGCTATGGCTACACCTTC. This codes for CASSQEVWDGYGYTF. This chain joins TRBV4-1 and TRBJ1-2; D perhaps matches TRBD1 (5 bases). The CDR3 extends over 15 amino acids. Trimming pared 0 bases from V and 4 bases from J, leaving 12 bases between. CDR1 is MGHRA and CDR2 is YSYEKL in the germline V gene.

This clonotype was counted ten times or more. The rearrangement uses TRBV28 and TRBJ1-2, with a tentative D call TRBD1 (6 bases). This CDR3 has 15 residues. Deletions cut 2 bases from V and 4 bases from J, with 14 bases between. Germline lookup yields CDR1 MDHEN and CDR2 SYDVKM. The DNA of the CDR3 is TGTGCCAGCAGTTTAAGGGGGGGCCTCGGCTATGGCTACACCTTC. Amino acid sequence: CASSLRGGLGYGYTF.

Of note for this clonotype: A much larger clonotype is one base distant, so this may be a read error. This sequence joins TRBV12-3 or TRBV12-4 and TRBJ2-7; TRBD2 aligns across 10 bases. The CDR3 contains 16 residues. J was trimmed by 7 bases and V by 4 bases; bases with no gene match: 13. Here the CDR3 reads CASSSSLAGVDGEQYF. CDR3 coding DNA: TGTGCCAGCAGTTCGTCCCTAGCGGGAGTGGACGGTGAGCAGTACTTC.

This clonotype was picked up many times. This chain uses TRBV15 with TRBJ2-5; D gene unclear. Trimming removed 4 bases from V and 5 bases from J, with 17 bases in between. This CDR3 comprises 15 residues. Germline CDR1 LNHNV, CDR2 YYDKDF (reference sequence). The CDR3 nucleotides are TGTGCCACCAGCAAAGACTTAATGCCTCAGGAGACCCAGTACTTC. Translation gives CATSKDLMPQETQYF. The full variable domain, its missing parts supplied by reference TRBV15 and TRBJ2-5, is DAMVIQNPRYQVTQFGKPVTLSCSQTLNHNVMYWYQQKSSQAPKLLFHYYDKDFNNEADTPDNFQSRRPNTSFCFLDIRSPGLGDTAMYLCATSKDLMPQETQYFGPGTRLLVL.

Many counts were recorded for this clonotype. V gene TRBV15 combines with J gene TRBJ1-1, with 8 bases aligning to TRBD1. The CDR3 extends over 18 amino acids. CDR1 is LNHNV and CDR2 is YYDKDF in the germline V gene (reference sequence). V trimming: 2 bases; J trimming: 1 base; junction bases outside the gene matches: 12. In DNA form, the CDR3 reads TGTGCCACCAGCAGACTCCTAGATCAGGGGGCCGAGAACACTGAAGCTTTCTTT. This codes for CATSRLLDQGAENTEAFF.

This clonotype was observed many times. The chain recombines TRBV30 with TRBJ1-2; tentatively, D is TRBD1 (5 bases). The V and J ends lost 3 bases and 4 bases respectively, with 15 bases between them. CDR1 and CDR2 (germline): GTSNPN, SVGIG (reference sequence). This CDR3 spans 14 amino acids. The CDR3 spells CAWRTVGRGYGYTF. The CDR3 nucleotides read TGTGCCTGGAGGACGGTAGGGAGGGGCTATGGCTACACCTTC.

This clonotype was seen more than once but under ten times. The chain uses TRBV19 and TRBJ2-7; unclear D gene. With 6 bases removed from V and 0 bases from J, the gap between germline ends came to 9 bases. The germline CDR1 and CDR2 sequences are LNHDA and SQIVND (reference sequence). The CDR3 has 13 amino acids. CDR3 loop: CASSGRTSYEQYF. The CDR3 nucleotides are TGTGCCAGTAGCGGACGGACCTCCTACGAGCAGTACTTC.

The chain uses TRBV18 and TRBJ2-7, with D perhaps TRBD1 (5 bases). This CDR3 is built from 15 residues. Trimming pared 6 bases from V and 5 bases from J, leaving 20 bases between. The germline CDR1 and CDR2 sequences are KGHSH and LQKENI. As DNA, the CDR3 is TGTGCCAGCTCCAAACGTGACGCGCAACAGGACGAGCAGTACTTC. It yields the protein CASSKRDAQQDEQYF.